The 3 T cell receptor beta chains below were found in one sample sequenced in a study of cytomegalovirus exposure and HLA in healthy donors. PCR was performed using 60 Vbeta and 13 Jbeta primers. Clones were sequenced by immunoSEQ multiplex PCR, and TCRdb holds only the in-frame ones, with some missing. The table lists tens of thousands of clones, 70% to 80% of them singletons, with less than 3% in the top ten. Input material: PBMCs. Receptors were obtained from a woman between 40 and 55 years old in good health and CMV-seropositive.

This chain links TRBV4-2 with TRBJ2-2; 11 bases line up with TRBD2. Germline lookup yields CDR1 LGHNA and CDR2 YNFKEQ. This CDR3 is 19 amino acids long. J was trimmed by 5 bases and V by 0 bases; bases with no gene match: 11. Written as DNA, the CDR3 is TGTGCCAGCAGCCAAGATCTAGCGGGGGGTCCCGTCGAAACCGGGGAGCTGTTTTTT. Protein product: CASSQDLAGGPVETGELFF.

The J gene is TRBJ2-5, the V gene TRBV6-5; TRBD1 might be the D (5 bases). Matching the DNA end better, TRBJ2-7 makes the J call doubtful. Germline CDR1 reads MNHEY; CDR2 reads SVGAGI. The CDR3 sequence is 12 residues long. CDR3 sequence (DNA): TGTGCCAGCAGGACAGCGACCTACGAGCAGTACTTC. It encodes CASRTATYEQYF.

This sequence joins TRBV11-2 and TRBJ1-2; the D is unclear. Germline V gives CDR1 SGHAT, CDR2 FQNNGV. The CDR3 runs to 17 residues. V lost 0 bases, J lost 6 bases, and 20 bases lay in between. CDR3 sequence: CASSLDHVVGSPNGYTF. CDR3 nucleotide sequence: TGTGCCAGCAGCTTAGATCACGTGGTAGGGAGTCCGAATGGCTACACCTTC.